A selection of T cell receptor beta chains follows, all from one sample in a study of blood T cell repertoires in COVID-19. Only in-frame clones appear in the TCRdb table, and some are missing; sequencing was by immunoSEQ multiplex PCR. Of some 250,000 clones in the sample, 88% are singletons; the top ten hold around 0.98%. The sample was peripheral blood. The receptors originated from a woman aged 40 to 50 who had recovered from COVID-19. Each CDR3 is given with its conserved first and last residue. Each record gives: D gene, CDR3 length, clone size, V gene, J gene, CDR3 protein, CDR3 DNA. A D gene is named only where the DNA matches it firmly. The size of a clone is reported for some rows only, either as once, few or many, or as a class for expanded clones.

d_call: -; cdr3_length: 14; clone_size: many; v_call: TRBV11-3; j_call: TRBJ1-2; cdr3_aa: CASSPRRTGSIHTF; cdr3_nt: TGTGCCAGCAGCCCCCGTAGGACGGGGTCCATTCACACCTTC
d_call: -; cdr3_length: 12; clone_size: once; v_call: TRBV4-3; j_call: TRBJ1-1; cdr3_aa: CASSQVRGEAFF; cdr3_nt: TGCGCCAGCAGCCAAGTTCGGGGTGAAGCTTTCTTT
d_call: -; cdr3_length: 13; clone_size: -; v_call: TRBV30; j_call: TRBJ2-3; cdr3_aa: CAWSVGGTDTQYF; cdr3_nt: TGTGCCTGGAGTGTAGGGGGCACAGATACGCAGTATTTT
d_call: TRBD1; cdr3_length: 12; clone_size: -; v_call: TRBV14; j_call: TRBJ1-1; cdr3_aa: CASGQGGTEAFF; cdr3_nt: TGTGCCAGCGGACAGGGGGGCACTGAAGCTTTCTTT
d_call: -; cdr3_length: 13; clone_size: -; v_call: TRBV6-5; j_call: TRBJ2-2; cdr3_aa: CASTHPNTGELFF; cdr3_nt: TGTGCCAGCACCCATCCCAACACCGGGGAGCTGTTTTTT
d_call: -; cdr3_length: 15; clone_size: -; v_call: TRBV7-2; j_call: TRBJ1-1; cdr3_aa: CASSLRQGIISEAFF; cdr3_nt: TGTGCCAGCAGCTTACGGCAGGGTATAATTTCTGAAGCTTTCTTT
d_call: TRBD2; cdr3_length: 17; clone_size: -; v_call: TRBV19; j_call: TRBJ2-7; cdr3_aa: CASSIPPTSGINYEQYF; cdr3_nt: TGTGCCAGTAGTATCCCCCCGACTAGCGGGATCAACTACGAGCAGTACTTC
d_call: -; cdr3_length: 14; clone_size: -; v_call: TRBV29-1; j_call: TRBJ1-2; cdr3_aa: CSVGARGGLYGYTF; cdr3_nt: TGCAGCGTGGGAGCGCGGGGGGGGCTCTATGGCTACACCTTC
d_call: -; cdr3_length: 14; clone_size: -; v_call: TRBV24-1; j_call: TRBJ2-3; cdr3_aa: CATSDLQGSDTQYF; cdr3_nt: TGTGCCACCAGTGATCTCCAGGGCTCAGATACGCAGTATTTT
d_call: TRBD1; cdr3_length: 15; clone_size: -; v_call: TRBV5-1; j_call: TRBJ2-1; cdr3_aa: CASSLAGDRVNEQFF; cdr3_nt: TGCGCCAGCAGCTTGGCAGGGGACAGGGTAAATGAGCAGTTCTTC
d_call: TRBD2; cdr3_length: 15; clone_size: -; v_call: TRBV15; j_call: TRBJ2-7; cdr3_aa: CATSRAPSGSREQYF; cdr3_nt: TGTGCCACCAGCAGAGCCCCGAGCGGGAGTCGCGAGCAGTACTTC
d_call: TRBD2; cdr3_length: 16; clone_size: -; v_call: TRBV19; j_call: TRBJ2-1; cdr3_aa: CASSKWTGGPPVEQFF; cdr3_nt: TGTGCCAGTAGTAAGTGGACGGGAGGGCCACCGGTTGAGCAGTTCTTC
d_call: -; cdr3_length: 14; clone_size: -; v_call: TRBV19; j_call: TRBJ2-3; cdr3_aa: CASSPQGSTDTQYF; cdr3_nt: TGTGCCAGTAGTCCTCAGGGGTCGACGGATACGCAGTATTTT
d_call: -; cdr3_length: 13; clone_size: -; v_call: TRBV27; j_call: TRBJ1-1; cdr3_aa: CASSLRGGLEAFF; cdr3_nt: TGTGCCAGCAGTTTAAGGGGGGGACTTGAAGCTTTCTTT
d_call: -; cdr3_length: 12; clone_size: -; v_call: TRBV29-1; j_call: TRBJ1-2; cdr3_aa: CSAQQGNYGYTF; cdr3_nt: TGCAGCGCCCAACAGGGTAACTATGGCTACACCTTC
d_call: -; cdr3_length: 13; clone_size: -; v_call: TRBV9; j_call: TRBJ1-5; cdr3_aa: CASSVDGKQPQHF; cdr3_nt: TGTGCCAGCAGCGTAGATGGCAAACAGCCCCAGCATTTT
d_call: -; cdr3_length: 15; clone_size: -; v_call: TRBV6-2/TRBV6-3; j_call: TRBJ2-7; cdr3_aa: CASSYSGGAPYEQYF; cdr3_nt: TGTGCCAGCAGTTACTCGGGCGGGGCCCCCTACGAGCAGTACTTC
d_call: -; cdr3_length: 12; clone_size: few; v_call: TRBV6-6; j_call: TRBJ2-1; cdr3_aa: CASRGGFDEQFF; cdr3_nt: TGTGCCAGCAGAGGGGGTTTCGATGAGCAGTTCTTC
d_call: -; cdr3_length: 14; clone_size: few; v_call: TRBV18; j_call: TRBJ2-7; cdr3_aa: CASSPRDTGGEQYF; cdr3_nt: TGTGCCAGCTCACCTCGGGACACTGGGGGCGAGCAGTACTTC
d_call: -; cdr3_length: 11; clone_size: -; v_call: TRBV20-1; j_call: TRBJ2-1; cdr3_aa: CSARDPSEQFF; cdr3_nt: TGCAGTGCTAGAGACCCCAGTGAGCAGTTCTTC
d_call: TRBD1; cdr3_length: 15; clone_size: few; v_call: TRBV7-9; j_call: TRBJ1-4; cdr3_aa: CASSSGGRVNEKLFF; cdr3_nt: TGTGCCAGCAGCTCAGGGGGTCGGGTAAATGAAAAACTGTTTTTT
d_call: -; cdr3_length: 14; clone_size: -; v_call: TRBV30; j_call: TRBJ2-7; cdr3_aa: CASDRRRGSYEQYF; cdr3_nt: TGTGCCTCAGACCGGCGGCGCGGCTCCTACGAGCAGTACTTC
d_call: TRBD1; cdr3_length: 15; clone_size: -; v_call: TRBV11-3; j_call: TRBJ2-1; cdr3_aa: CASSPGQGAVDEQFF; cdr3_nt: TGTGCCAGCAGCCCAGGACAGGGGGCCGTTGATGAGCAGTTCTTC
d_call: -; cdr3_length: 17; clone_size: -; v_call: TRBV6-2/TRBV6-3; j_call: TRBJ2-3; cdr3_aa: CASSHPPRHSGSDTQYF; cdr3_nt: TGTGCCAGCAGTCATCCTCCAAGGCACTCGGGTTCCGATACGCAGTATTTT
d_call: -; cdr3_length: 17; clone_size: -; v_call: TRBV19; j_call: TRBJ2-1; cdr3_aa: CASRGRGVSQVDNEQFF; cdr3_nt: TGTGCCAGTAGGGGGCGGGGAGTTAGCCAGGTTGACAATGAGCAGTTCTTC
d_call: TRBD1; cdr3_length: 15; clone_size: -; v_call: TRBV2; j_call: TRBJ2-1; cdr3_aa: CASITGTGIYNEQFF; cdr3_nt: TGTGCCAGCATTACCGGGACAGGGATCTACAATGAGCAGTTCTTC
d_call: -; cdr3_length: 21; clone_size: -; v_call: TRBV21-1; j_call: TRBJ1-6; cdr3_aa: CASSPTSHRGDGSSYNSPLHF; cdr3_nt: TGTGCCAGCAGCCCAACCTCCCACAGGGGAGACGGTAGCTCCTATAATTCACCCCTCCACTTT
d_call: TRBD1; cdr3_length: 16; clone_size: -; v_call: TRBV6-7; j_call: TRBJ1-3; cdr3_aa: CASSRPDRGVGNTIYF; cdr3_nt: TGTGCCAGCAGCCGACCCGACAGGGGGGTGGGAAACACCATATATTTT
d_call: TRBD1; cdr3_length: 14; clone_size: -; v_call: TRBV27; j_call: TRBJ1-5; cdr3_aa: CASSTHRGLQPQHF; cdr3_nt: TGTGCCAGCAGTACACACAGGGGGTTGCAGCCCCAGCATTTT
d_call: -; cdr3_length: 14; clone_size: -; v_call: TRBV7-2; j_call: TRBJ1-1; cdr3_aa: CASSPWSPRTEAFF; cdr3_nt: TGTGCCAGCAGCCCATGGTCACCCAGGACTGAAGCTTTCTTT
d_call: TRBD2; cdr3_length: 19; clone_size: -; v_call: TRBV2; j_call: TRBJ2-1; cdr3_aa: CASSAPRGGGTSSYNEQFF; cdr3_nt: TGTGCCAGCAGTGCCCCTAGGGGCGGGGGGACCAGCTCCTACAATGAGCAGTTCTTC
d_call: -; cdr3_length: 14; clone_size: -; v_call: TRBV27; j_call: TRBJ1-1; cdr3_aa: CASMVRRGNTEAFF; cdr3_nt: TGTGCCAGCATGGTCCGCAGGGGGAACACTGAAGCTTTCTTT
d_call: -; cdr3_length: 15; clone_size: -; v_call: TRBV30; j_call: TRBJ1-2; cdr3_aa: CAWTHLGGPYYGYTF; cdr3_nt: TGTGCCTGGACCCACCTAGGGGGTCCCTACTATGGCTACACCTTC
d_call: -; cdr3_length: 17; clone_size: -; v_call: TRBV11-3; j_call: TRBJ2-2; cdr3_aa: CASSPGFLGPRGGELFF; cdr3_nt: TGTGCCAGCAGCCCCGGGTTCTTGGGTCCTAGAGGAGGGGAGCTGTTTTTT
d_call: -; cdr3_length: 12; clone_size: -; v_call: TRBV6-5; j_call: TRBJ2-1; cdr3_aa: CASSYSTGEQFF; cdr3_nt: TGTGCCAGCAGTTACTCGACGGGGGAGCAGTTCTTC
d_call: TRBD2; cdr3_length: 15; clone_size: -; v_call: TRBV5-1; j_call: TRBJ2-1; cdr3_aa: CASSPGLAGGNEQFF; cdr3_nt: TGCGCCAGCAGCCCCGGACTAGCGGGAGGGAATGAGCAGTTCTTC
d_call: -; cdr3_length: 15; clone_size: -; v_call: TRBV6-4; j_call: TRBJ2-1; cdr3_aa: CASSGEVSSYNEQFF; cdr3_nt: TGTGCCAGCAGTGGGGAGGTAAGCTCCTACAATGAGCAGTTCTTC
d_call: -; cdr3_length: 16; clone_size: -; v_call: TRBV18; j_call: TRBJ1-1; cdr3_aa: CASSPLARSSNTEAFF; cdr3_nt: TGTGCCAGCTCACCCCTAGCCCGGAGCTCCAACACTGAAGCTTTCTTT
d_call: -; cdr3_length: 15; clone_size: -; v_call: TRBV24-1; j_call: TRBJ2-5; cdr3_aa: CATSGSRGTQETQYF; cdr3_nt: TGTGCCACCAGTGGGTCGCGGGGTACCCAAGAGACCCAGTACTTC
d_call: TRBD1; cdr3_length: 14; clone_size: -; v_call: TRBV5-4; j_call: TRBJ1-6; cdr3_aa: CASSSGQMNSPLHF; cdr3_nt: TGTGCCAGCAGCTCGGGACAGATGAATTCACCCCTCCACTTT
d_call: TRBD1; cdr3_length: 13; clone_size: -; v_call: TRBV20-1; j_call: TRBJ2-3; cdr3_aa: CSASAPTGWTQYF; cdr3_nt: TGCAGTGCTAGTGCCCCGACAGGGTGGACGCAGTATTTT
d_call: -; cdr3_length: 13; clone_size: -; v_call: TRBV12-3/TRBV12-4; j_call: TRBJ2-1; cdr3_aa: CASAQRSRNEQFF; cdr3_nt: TGTGCCAGCGCCCAGCGGAGTCGGAATGAGCAGTTCTTC
d_call: -; cdr3_length: 15; clone_size: -; v_call: TRBV11-3; j_call: TRBJ2-3; cdr3_aa: CASSSRGGRADTQYF; cdr3_nt: TGTGCCAGCAGCTCCCGAGGGGGTCGGGCAGATACGCAGTATTTT
d_call: TRBD1; cdr3_length: 11; clone_size: once; v_call: TRBV7-9; j_call: TRBJ1-1; cdr3_aa: CASSSRTGAFF; cdr3_nt: TGTGCCAGCAGCTCCCGGACAGGAGCTTTCTTT
d_call: TRBD2; cdr3_length: 16; clone_size: once; v_call: TRBV10-3; j_call: TRBJ2-1; cdr3_aa: CAITGGLAGGLGEQFF; cdr3_nt: TGTGCCATCACCGGGGGACTAGCGGGAGGGTTGGGTGAGCAGTTCTTC
d_call: TRBD1; cdr3_length: 15; clone_size: -; v_call: TRBV19; j_call: TRBJ2-7; cdr3_aa: CASSPGTGGSYEQYF; cdr3_nt: TGTGCCAGTAGTCCGGGGACAGGGGGCTCCTACGAGCAGTACTTC
d_call: -; cdr3_length: 12; clone_size: -; v_call: TRBV12-3/TRBV12-4; j_call: TRBJ1-4; cdr3_aa: CASSSENEKLFF; cdr3_nt: TGTGCCAGCAGTTCTGAGAATGAAAAACTGTTTTTT
d_call: -; cdr3_length: 15; clone_size: -; v_call: TRBV29-1; j_call: TRBJ1-2; cdr3_aa: CSVEPGLGANYGYTF; cdr3_nt: TGCAGCGTAGAACCGGGACTCGGAGCTAACTATGGCTACACCTTC
d_call: TRBD2; cdr3_length: 16; clone_size: -; v_call: TRBV9; j_call: TRBJ2-1; cdr3_aa: CASSVGGGRRGDEQFF; cdr3_nt: TGTGCCAGCAGCGTCGGGGGCGGGAGGAGGGGTGATGAGCAGTTCTTC
d_call: -; cdr3_length: 14; clone_size: -; v_call: TRBV6-1; j_call: TRBJ2-7; cdr3_aa: CASSEAGRDAEQYF; cdr3_nt: TGTGCCAGCAGTGAAGCGGGCCGTGATGCCGAGCAGTACTTC
d_call: -; cdr3_length: 16; clone_size: -; v_call: TRBV19; j_call: TRBJ2-5; cdr3_aa: CASSIGQGPRLKTQYF; cdr3_nt: TGTGCCAGTAGTATCGGGCAGGGGCCGCGGTTGAAGACCCAGTACTTC
d_call: TRBD2; cdr3_length: 15; clone_size: -; v_call: TRBV10-3; j_call: TRBJ2-2; cdr3_aa: CAITEREGRGGELFF; cdr3_nt: TGTGCCATCACTGAGCGGGAGGGCCGAGGCGGGGAGCTGTTTTTT
d_call: TRBD2; cdr3_length: 16; clone_size: -; v_call: TRBV7-9; j_call: TRBJ2-1; cdr3_aa: CASSLPAGGGSNEQFF; cdr3_nt: TGTGCCAGCAGCTTACCGGCGGGAGGGGGGTCAAATGAGCAGTTCTTC